The entry below gives a single T cell receptor (beta chain) sequence along with its context. Trimming removed 3 bases from V and 0 bases from J, with 10 bases in between. The CDR3 sequence is 14 residues long. In germline, CDR1 is GTSNPN, CDR2 SVGIG (reference sequence). Profiled with immunoSEQ multiplex PCR; TCRdb holds only in-frame clones, not every one. In the table there are 900,000 to 1,200,000 clones, approximately 80% of which are singletons. The data stem from a study of shared clonotypes between healthy human individuals. The V and J genes are TRBV30 and TRBJ2-3; no definite D call. This receptor was identified in a man aged 18 to 30 in good health. Some clones in this sample may be carry-over from other donors' samples. Sequencing was done on a sample of memory CD4+ T cells from PBMCs. Subset given: CD45RA-negative fraction. Written as DNA, the CDR3 is TGTGCCTGGAGCAAAAGTCAGAGCACAGATACGCAGTATTTT. It translates to CAWSKSQSTDTQYF. The full variable domain, rest sourced from reference TRBV30 and TRBJ2-3, is SQTIHQWPATLVQPVGSPLSLECTVEGTSNPNLYWYRQAAGRGLQLLFYSVGIGQISSEVPQNLSASRPQDRQFILSSKKLLLSDSGFYLCAWSKSQSTDTQYFGPGTRLTVL.